This is a list of T cell receptor beta chains from one sample in a study of HIV-infected children after antiretroviral therapy interruption. TCRdb processed the 3' RACE reads anew with MiXCR; each CDR3 protein has one entry. The sample yields about 83,000 distinct CDR3 sequences, about 6.9% seen once. The specimen was CD45RA+ CD4+ T cells from PBMCs, pooled from several time points, collected from a donor given antiretroviral therapy, either interrupted or continuous. These receptors were collected from a pool of human donors with HIV. CDR3s include the opening cysteine and the closing phenylalanine or tryptophan. A D gene is named only where the DNA matches it firmly. Clone size is stated in some rows and not others, as once, few, many or a class when expanded.

TRBJ1-2,many,.,TRBV7-9,TGTGCCAGCAGCCTAAGACAGGAGGATAACTATGGCTACACCTTC,CASSLRQEDNYGYTF
TRBJ2-7,many,TRBD2,TRBV19,TGTGCCAGTAGTCTCATTGGACTAGCGAGCACCTACGAGCAGTACTTC,CASSLIGLASTYEQYF
TRBJ2-1,many,TRBD1,TRBV20-1,TGCAGTGCGGACAGGGACAATGAGCAGTTCTTC,CSADRDNEQFF
TRBJ1-6,many,.,TRBV12-3/TRBV12-4,TGTGCCAGCAGTGGTCCGGCACACCGGAATTCACCCCTCCACTTT,CASSGPAHRNSPLHF
TRBJ2-5,many,TRBD2,TRBV12-3/TRBV12-4,TGTGCCAGCAGTCTTAGCGGGAGTTCGGCCGAGACCCAGTACTTC,CASSLSGSSAETQYF
TRBJ2-7,many,TRBD1,TRBV14,TGTGCCAGCAGCCATCCGGGACAGGCTAACTACGAGCAGTACTTC,CASSHPGQANYEQYF
TRBJ2-1,many,TRBD1,TRBV7-3,TGTGCCAGCACCAAACGACAGGGCCAGGGTGAGCAGTTCTTC,CASTKRQGQGEQFF
TRBJ2-2,many,.,TRBV5-1,TGCGCCAGCAGCTTGGGTCAGGCGAGCACCGGGGAGCTGTTTTTT,CASSLGQASTGELFF
TRBJ2-7,many,.,TRBV20-1,TGCAGTGCTAGACCTGACACCACCTACGAGCAGTACTTC,CSARPDTTYEQYF
TRBJ2-3,.,.,TRBV29-1,TGCAGCGTTCTAGAGCGAGCTAGCACAGATACGCAGTATTTT,CSVLERASTDTQYF
TRBJ2-7,.,.,TRBV18,TGTGCCAGCTCACCAAGTTCCGGCAGTTCCTACGAGCAGTACTTC,CASSPSSGSSYEQYF
TRBJ1-1,many,.,TRBV12-3/TRBV12-4,TGTGCCAGCAGTTTAGACGGACTGAACACTGAAGCTTTCTTT,CASSLDGLNTEAFF
TRBJ1-3,many,.,TRBV15,TGTGCCACCAGCAGCGGGGGAACCCCTGGAAACACCATATATTTT,CATSSGGTPGNTIYF
TRBJ2-5,many,TRBD1,TRBV6-1,TGTGCCAGCACCCTCAGACAGGGATGGGAGACCCAGTACTTC,CASTLRQGWETQYF
TRBJ1-1,many,TRBD1,TRBV29-1,TGCAGCGTTGATATACAGGGGGCAAAGGATGCTTTCTTT,CSVDIQGAKDAFF
TRBJ1-1,few,.,TRBV5-1,TGCGCCAGCAGCTTAGGGGGGCAGCACACTGAAGCTTTCTTT,CASSLGGQHTEAFF
TRBJ2-3,many,.,TRBV6-4,TGTGCCAGCAGTAGGGGATACACAGATACGCAGTATTTT,CASSRGYTDTQYF
TRBJ2-1,.,TRBD2,TRBV20-1,TGCAGTGCTATTATACCGGGACTAGCGATCAATGAGCAGTTCTTC,CSAIIPGLAINEQFF
TRBJ2-7,many,.,TRBV11-2,TGTGCCAGCAGCTTAACCCTACAAAGCTCCTACGAGCAGTACTTC,CASSLTLQSSYEQYF
TRBJ2-4,many,.,TRBV19,TGTGCCAGTTCACCCGAGAGAGGGACGGCCAAAAACATTCAGTACTTC,CASSPERGTAKNIQYF